This T cell receptor (beta chain) was retrieved from a study of T cell responses to AZD1222 COVID-19 vaccine. About the research overall: Second-dose intervals of approximately 4 or approximately 12 weeks were pooled.

Profiling relied on immunoSEQ multiplex PCR, and the TCRdb table lists in-frame clones only, not all of them. The sample records roughly 42,000 clones, 80% being singletons. The CDR3 has 12 residues. Trimming stripped 6 bases from V and 4 bases from J, with 9 bases between. CDR1 MNHNY and CDR2 SVGAGI come from the germline V gene (reference sequence). Sequenced material: peripheral blood, taken on day 0 of AZD1222 vaccination. The source is an adult in good health. The rearrangement uses TRBV6-6 and TRBJ1-1; the D is unclear. The CDR3 coding sequence is TGTGCCAGCAGCCGATCGGGCACTGAAGCTTTCTTT. Encoded protein: CASSRSGTEAFF.